Below are 20 T cell receptor beta chains sequenced from a single sample in a study of OX40 agonist ivuxolimab in advanced cancers. Library preparation used the immunoSEQ multiplex PCR assay. TCRdb re-hosts the immuneACCESS table, in-frame sequences only. Its copies lack some clones; in the studies checked, an unresolved V gene accounts for under half of them, and the cause for the rest is not known. For this sample the table gives around 80,000 clones, of which 85% were detected only once. 0.5% to 0.55% of the sample goes to the ten largest clones. Sequenced here: CD4+ or CD8+ T cells sorted from blood, sampled in a trial of the OX40 agonist ivuxolimab. The receptors originated from an adult with an advanced solid tumor such as melanoma, head and neck, liver or kidney cancer.

The DNA for the CDR3 is TGTGCCAGCAGCTTTGAGGGCGGGATAAGGGGTTGCACCTTC. This codes for CASSFEGGIRGCTF. V and J are TRBV7-8 and TRBJ1-2; tentative D call: TRBD1 (5 bases). This CDR3 region has 14 residues. The germline V gene encodes CDR1 SGHVS and CDR2 FQNEAQ. V lost 3 bases and J lost 13, with 21 bases in between.

The V and J genes are TRBV9 and TRBJ1-2; possibly TRBD1 for D (5 bases). Germline CDR1 and CDR2: SGDLS and YYNGEE. Trimming stripped 0 bases from V and 8 bases from J, with 29 bases between. This CDR3 has 19 residues. Here the CDR3 reads CASSVGAWGREARGGGYTF. The CDR3 DNA reads as TGTGCCAGCAGCGTAGGGGCCTGGGGCAGGGAGGCCCGGGGAGGGGGCTACACCTTC.

The chain uses TRBV7-2 and TRBJ2-7, with D unclear. The germline V gene has CDR1 SGHTA and CDR2 FQGNSA. The germline V and J ends were trimmed by 4 bases and 2 bases, with 6 bases remaining between them. The CDR3 extends over 12 amino acids. As DNA, the CDR3 is TGTGCCAGCAGCTCTAGGACCTACGAGCAGTACTTC. It specifies CASSSRTYEQYF.

This clone occurred once. The chain couples TRBV19 to TRBJ2-3, with TRBD2 matching over 11 bases. Germline V gene data show CDR1 as LNHDA and CDR2 as SQIVND (reference sequence). Trimming at V came to 4 bases and at J to 1 base, leaving 10 bases not matched to a gene. The CDR3 has 18 residues. CDR3 bases: TGTGCCAGTAGTAGGGGACTAGCGGTGCCCGGGGGCACAGATACGCAGTATTTT. Translation gives CASSRGLAVPGGTDTQYF.

The chain uses TRBV5-1 and TRBJ2-5, with a possible D match to TRBD2 (5 bases). Germline V gene sequence: CDR1 SGHRS, CDR2 YFSETQ. The CDR3 covers 13 residues. V lost 7 bases, J lost 2 bases, and 12 bases lay in between. The CDR3 region is CASHYGGQETQYF. CDR3 coding DNA: TGCGCCAGCCACTACGGAGGACAAGAGACCCAGTACTTC.

The chain carries TRBV28 and TRBJ1-6; perhaps TRBD1 as D (6 bases). The V end lost 5 bases, the J end lost 10 bases, and 18 bases lay between the germline ends. The CDR3 consists of 15 residues. Germline lookup yields CDR1 MDHEN and CDR2 SYDVKM. The CDR3 DNA sequence: TGTGCCAGCAGTCCCTCGCGGGGGGCTGGCTCACCCCTCCACTTT. Its protein is CASSPSRGAGSPLHF.

This clone was recorded once. The V gene is TRBV5-1, the J gene TRBJ2-2; D is ambiguous. Germline values: CDR1 SGHRS, CDR2 YFSETQ. V was clipped by 1 base and J by 5 bases, with 12 bases between them. CDR3 length: 15 residues. CDR3 loop: CASSLTGTRTGELFF. CDR3 nucleotide sequence: TGCGCCAGCAGCTTGACGGGTACACGGACCGGGGAGCTGTTTTTT.

The chain links TRBV18 to TRBJ1-2; 11 bases match TRBD1. J gave up 7 bases and V 6 bases, and 10 bases lay outside the gene matches. Germline-derived CDR1 and CDR2 are KGHSH and LQKENI. The CDR3 length is 15 residues. DNA of the CDR3: TGTGCCAGCTCGTCGATCGGACAGGGGGCGGGTGGCTACACCTTC. Translating gives CASSSIGQGAGGYTF. Complete variable domain (other parts from reference TRBV18 and TRBJ1-2): NAGVMQNPRHLVRRRGQEARLRCSPMKGHSHVYWYRQLPEEGLKFMVYLQKENIIDESGMPKERFSAEFPKEGPSILRIQQVVRGDSAAYFCASSSIGQGAGGYTFGSGTRLTVV.

The chain uses TRBV10-3 and TRBJ2-7, with D maybe TRBD1 (6 bases). The V gene lost 4 bases and the J gene lost 2 bases, with 12 bases spanning the gap. This CDR3 comprises 14 residues. The germline CDR1 and CDR2 sequences are ENHRY and SYGVKD. In DNA, the CDR3 is TGTGCCATCAGTGCCGGGACATCCACCTACGAGCAGTACTTC. Its protein is CAISAGTSTYEQYF.

The chain carries TRBV5-5 and TRBJ2-3, with D tentatively TRBD1 (6 bases). This CDR3 region has 13 residues. V lost 3 bases to trimming and J lost 4 bases, with 9 bases between them. The V gene's germline CDR1 is SGHKS and CDR2 YYEKEE (reference sequence). This chain's CDR3 is CASSSSGADTQYF. The CDR3 DNA is TGTGCCAGCAGCTCTTCAGGGGCAGATACGCAGTATTTT. The whole variable domain, filled in from reference TRBV5-5 and TRBJ2-3, reads DAGVTQSPTHLIKTRGQQVTLRCSPISGHKSVSWYQQVLGQGPQFIFQYYEKEERGRGNFPDRFSARQFPNYSSELNVNALLLGDSALYLCASSSSGADTQYFGPGTRLTVL.

V is TRBV7-2 and J is TRBJ2-3; D perhaps matches TRBD2 (5 bases). V shed 5 bases and J shed 6 bases, with 18 bases lying between them. The germline V gene encodes CDR1 SGHTA and CDR2 FQGNSA. The CDR3 runs 15 residues. CDR3 in amino acids: CASSPPGIERDTQYF. In DNA form, the CDR3 reads TGTGCCAGCAGCCCCCCCGGGATAGAACGGGATACGCAGTATTTT.

The gene calls are TRBV7-9 and TRBJ2-3, with no clear D. This CDR3 is 13 amino acids long. The ends were cut back, 3 bases at V and 2 bases at J, with 6 bases in the middle. The germline V gene encodes CDR1 SEHNR and CDR2 FQNEAQ (reference sequence). CDR3: CASSLEYTDTQYF. DNA of the CDR3: TGTGCCAGCAGCTTGGAATACACAGATACGCAGTATTTT.

The CDR3 loop reads CASSVDTHGYTF. In DNA, the CDR3 is TGTGCCAGCAGTGTAGACACACATGGCTACACCTTC. The V gene is TRBV6-5, the J gene TRBJ1-2; D gene unclear. The germline V gene has CDR1 MNHEY and CDR2 SVGAGI. This CDR3 spans 12 amino acids. V dropped 5 bases and J dropped 6 bases, with 10 bases sitting between them.

The chain employs TRBV5-1 and TRBJ1-1; no definite D call. V was cut by 4 bases and J by 0 bases, with 13 bases left in between. This CDR3 region has 15 residues. CDR1 and CDR2 from the germline V gene are SGHRS and YFSETQ. CDR3 DNA sequence: TGCGCCAGCAGCCACCCCCAAGGTATGAACACTGAAGCTTTCTTT. Protein product: CASSHPQGMNTEAFF.

The J gene is TRBJ2-1, the V gene TRBV27, with TRBD2 matching over 13 bases. CDR1 is MNHEY, CDR2 SMNVEV, per germline (reference sequence). The CDR3 runs to 16 residues. V shed 5 bases, J shed 6 bases, and the junction held 7 bases outside the gene matches. In DNA, the CDR3 is TGTGCCAGCAGTCTCCGGACTAGCGGGAGAGGCAATGAGCAGTTCTTC. Amino acids: CASSLRTSGRGNEQFF.

This sequence joins TRBV5-1 and TRBJ1-1, with D possibly being TRBD1 (6 bases). The CDR3 totals 15 residues. The V end lost 0 bases, the J end lost 4 bases, and 13 bases lay between the germline ends. Germline values: CDR1 SGHRS, CDR2 YFSETQ. The CDR3 reads CASSLAQGRFTEAFF. In DNA form, the CDR3 reads TGCGCCAGCAGCTTGGCCCAGGGGAGATTCACTGAAGCTTTCTTT.

The genes are TRBV5-1 and TRBJ2-2; D unclear. This CDR3 contains 14 residues. Trimming pared 0 bases from V and 5 bases from J, leaving 8 bases between. The germline CDR1 and CDR2 sequences are SGHRS and YFSETQ. As DNA, the CDR3 is TGCGCCAGCAGCTTGGCGGCAGCTACCGGGGAGCTGTTTTTT. It specifies CASSLAAATGELFF.

For the CDR3, the DNA is TGTGCCAGCAGCTTAGGGCCTACTCAGGCTGAGCAGTTCTTC. Translating gives CASSLGPTQAEQFF. The gene calls are TRBV13 and TRBJ2-1, with D unresolved. The CDR3 sequence is 14 residues long. Trimming took 0 bases from V and 9 from J, leaving 12 bases between them. From germline, CDR1 is PRHDT and CDR2 FYEKMQ (reference sequence).

The chain uses TRBV27 and TRBJ2-1, with 8 bases fitting TRBD2. Germline V gene data show CDR1 as MNHEY and CDR2 as SMNVEV (reference sequence). V was pared by 4 bases and J by 7 bases, with 9 bases of the junction left unmatched. CDR3 length equals 15 residues. The CDR3 loop reads CASSSFSGGSNEQFF. DNA of the CDR3: TGTGCCAGCAGTTCATTCAGCGGGGGTTCGAATGAGCAGTTCTTC.

The chain carries TRBV4-1 and TRBJ2-6; D is perhaps TRBD2 (5 bases). The germline CDR1 and CDR2 sequences are MGHRA and YSYEKL. CDR3 length: 17 residues. V was cut by 1 base and J by 2 bases, with 12 bases left in between. CDR3 loop: CASSQGWEKPGANVLTF. Written as DNA, the CDR3 is TGCGCCAGCAGCCAAGGGTGGGAGAAGCCTGGGGCCAACGTCCTGACTTTC.